This TCR beta chain was captured by sequencing in a study of sequential checkpoint blockade in melanoma. Study context: Arm A got nivolumab then ipilimumab; arm B the reverse, 1:1. Both treatment sequences were followed by maintenance nivolumab.

CDR1 is MNHEY, CDR2 SMNVEV, per germline (reference sequence). With 3 bases removed from V and 4 bases from J, the gap between germline ends came to 6 bases. CDR3 size: 13 residues. Treatment of the sample: randomized to nivolumab then ipilimumab (arm A) or the reverse (arm B). Data came from immunoSEQ multiplex PCR; TCRdb stores just in-frame clones and leaves some out. The data show under 50,000 clones, with around nine tenths seen just once and around 12% held by the top ten. The sample holds one count of this clone. This chain uses TRBV27 with TRBJ2-2; D is unresolved. The sample here was CD8+ T cells sorted from blood (inferred from file names), taken from a patient given nivolumab and ipilimumab in sequence. The receptor comes from a human donor with melanoma. The CDR3 DNA follows: TGTGCCAGCAGTTTCCTTTCCACCGGGGAGCTGTTTTTT. The encoded protein is CASSFLSTGELFF.